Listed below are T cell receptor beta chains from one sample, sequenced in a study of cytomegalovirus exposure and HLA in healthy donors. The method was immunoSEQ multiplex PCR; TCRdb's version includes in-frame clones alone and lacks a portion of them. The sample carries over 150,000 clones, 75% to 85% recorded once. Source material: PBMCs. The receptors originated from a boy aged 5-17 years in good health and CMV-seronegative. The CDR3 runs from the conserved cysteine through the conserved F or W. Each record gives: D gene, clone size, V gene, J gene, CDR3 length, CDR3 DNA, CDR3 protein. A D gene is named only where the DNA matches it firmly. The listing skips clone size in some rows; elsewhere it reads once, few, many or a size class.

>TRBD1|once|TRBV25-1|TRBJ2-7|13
TGTGCCAGCAGAGACAGGGTTCTCTACGAGCAGTACTTC
CASRDRVLYEQYF
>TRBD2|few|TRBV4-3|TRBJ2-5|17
TGCGCCAGCAGCCAAGATTTGGCTAGCGGGGTCGGAGAGACCCAGTACTTC
CASSQDLASGVGETQYF
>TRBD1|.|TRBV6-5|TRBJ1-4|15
TGTGCCAGCAGTTATTACCGGGACAGGGGCGAAAAACTGTTTTTT
CASSYYRDRGEKLFF
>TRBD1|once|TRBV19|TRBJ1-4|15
TGTGCCAGTAGTCCTGGGACAGCAACTAATGAAAAACTGTTTTTT
CASSPGTATNEKLFF
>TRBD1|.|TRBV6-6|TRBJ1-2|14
TGTGCCAGCAGTTGGGACAGGGATGGCTATGGCTACACCTTC
CASSWDRDGYGYTF
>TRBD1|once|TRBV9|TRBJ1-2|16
TGTGCCAGCAGCGTAGAAGAGGGGGCCTATAACTATGGCTACACCTTC
CASSVEEGAYNYGYTF
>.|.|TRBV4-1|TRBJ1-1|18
TGCGCCAGCAGCCAAGAGCCGACGGGGGGGGCGGTGAACACTGAAGCTTTCTTT
CASSQEPTGGAVNTEAFF
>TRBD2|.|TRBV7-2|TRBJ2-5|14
TGTGCCAGCAGCCGAGGACTAGCGGTAGAGACCCAGTACTTC
CASSRGLAVETQYF
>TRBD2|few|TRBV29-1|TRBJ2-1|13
TGCAGCGTCCCGGGACTAGGGGCAAATGAGCAGTTCTTC
CSVPGLGANEQFF
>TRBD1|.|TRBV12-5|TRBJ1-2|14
TGTGCTAGTGGAGGGGTACAGGGGGCGGGTGGCTACACCTTC
CASGGVQGAGGYTF
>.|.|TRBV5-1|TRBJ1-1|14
TGCGCCAGCAGCTTGGACAGGCGGGGGACTGAAGCTTTCTTT
CASSLDRRGTEAFF
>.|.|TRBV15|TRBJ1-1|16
TGTGCCACCAGCAGACCAGGAGGGGCCCACTGGGCTGAAGCTTTCTTT
CATSRPGGAHWAEAFF
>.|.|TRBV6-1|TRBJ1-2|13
TGTGCCAGCACTAAGGACAGAATTTATGGCTACACCTTC
CASTKDRIYGYTF
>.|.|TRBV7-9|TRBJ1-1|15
TGTGCCAGCAGCAGACACACCGGCATGAACACTGAAGCTCTCTTT
CASSRHTGMNTEALF
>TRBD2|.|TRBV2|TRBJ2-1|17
TGTGCCAGCAAGTGGCCAGCGGGAGGGCCGAGTGACAATGAGCAGTTCTTC
CASKWPAGGPSDNEQFF
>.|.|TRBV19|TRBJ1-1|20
TGTGCCAGTAGTATGTATCAGGGGCCGGTCTTAGGGTCAGAAAACACTGAAGCTTTCTTT
CASSMYQGPVLGSENTEAFF
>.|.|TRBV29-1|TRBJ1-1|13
TGCAGCGTTGAGTCCAGGGACTACACTGAAGCTTTCTTT
CSVESRDYTEAFF
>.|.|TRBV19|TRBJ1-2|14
TGTGCCAGTAGTCTTGGGCCGGGGAATTATGGCTACACCTTC
CASSLGPGNYGYTF
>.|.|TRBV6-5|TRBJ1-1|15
TGTGCCAGCAGGACAACAGGGACCTTCCGCACTGAAGCTTTCTTT
CASRTTGTFRTEAFF
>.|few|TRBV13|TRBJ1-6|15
TGTGCCAGCAGCTTAAGGGAGGGAAATAATTCACCCCTCCACTTT
CASSLREGNNSPLHF
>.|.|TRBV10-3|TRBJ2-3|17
TGTGCCATCAGTGTCTGGTCTTTGCTAGCTGGGGCAGATACGCAGTATTTT
CAISVWSLLAGADTQYF
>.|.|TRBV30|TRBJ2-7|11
TGTGCCTGGAGGGTTCAGTACGAGCAGTACTTC
CAWRVQYEQYF
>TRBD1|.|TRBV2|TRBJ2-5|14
TGTGCCAGCAGTAAGACAGGGGGAACGGAGACCCAGTACTTC
CASSKTGGTETQYF
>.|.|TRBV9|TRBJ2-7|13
TGTGCCAGCAGCGCCCCGTCCTCCTACGAGCAGTACTTC
CASSAPSSYEQYF
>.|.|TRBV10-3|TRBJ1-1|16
TGTGCCATCAGTGAATTGTTGGGGGAGGGGCAGGGTGAAGCTTTCTTT
CAISELLGEGQGEAFF
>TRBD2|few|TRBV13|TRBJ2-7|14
TGTGCCAGCAGTCGGGGGGGTCTCTCCTACGAGCAGTACTTC
CASSRGGLSYEQYF
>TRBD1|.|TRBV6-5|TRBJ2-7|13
TGTGCCAGCATGAGACAGGGACGCTACGAGCAGTACTTC
CASMRQGRYEQYF
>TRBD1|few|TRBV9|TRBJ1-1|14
TGTGCCAGCAGCGCGGGGGACAGGGAAACTGAAGCTTTCTTT
CASSAGDRETEAFF
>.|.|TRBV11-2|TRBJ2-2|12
TGTGCCAGCAGCTTGGAGGCCGGGGAGCTGTTTTTT
CASSLEAGELFF
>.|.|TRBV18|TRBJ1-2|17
TGTGCCAGCTCACCAAACCGCCCAGGGGTCACCGACGGTGGCTACACCTTC
CASSPNRPGVTDGGYTF
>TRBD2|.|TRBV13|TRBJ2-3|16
TGTGCCAGCAGTCGATCTAGCGGGGGGGCGGTAGATACGCAGTATTTT
CASSRSSGGAVDTQYF
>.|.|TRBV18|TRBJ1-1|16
TGTGCCAGCTCACCGAATCCCCCAGGGGAGGGCACTGAAGCTTTCTTT
CASSPNPPGEGTEAFF
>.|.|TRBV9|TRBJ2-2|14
TGTGCCAGCAGCGCACCAGCGAACACCGGGGAGCTGTTTTTT
CASSAPANTGELFF
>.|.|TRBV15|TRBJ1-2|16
TGTGCCACCAGCAGAGATCGTGAGGGTTTGGGGTATGGCTACACCTTC
CATSRDREGLGYGYTF
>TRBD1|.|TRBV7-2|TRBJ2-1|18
TGTGCCAGCAGCTTAGTTGTATCCGTACAGGGGCGTCGAAATGAGCAGTTCTTC
CASSLVVSVQGRRNEQFF
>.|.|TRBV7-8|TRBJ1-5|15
TGTGCCAGCAGCAACAGGCGCACATCCAATCAGCCCCAGCATTTT
CASSNRRTSNQPQHF
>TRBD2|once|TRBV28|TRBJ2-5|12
TGTGCCAGCAGTACGCTCACTAGCGAAAAGTACTTC
CASSTLTSEKYF
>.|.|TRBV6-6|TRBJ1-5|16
TGTGCCAGCAGTTACGTGGACAGTATATTGAATCAGCCCCAGCATTTT
CASSYVDSILNQPQHF
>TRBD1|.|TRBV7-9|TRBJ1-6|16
TGTTCCAGCAGCTTGGGGACGGCAGGGGGTGATTCACCCCTCCACTTT
CSSSLGTAGGDSPLHF
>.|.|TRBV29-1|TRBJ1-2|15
TGCAGCGACGGGGGATCGGGTAACTCTAACTATGGCTACACCTTC
CSDGGSGNSNYGYTF
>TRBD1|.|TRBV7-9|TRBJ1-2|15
TGTGCCAGCAGCTTGACCGTCCGGGACAGCTATGGCTACACCTTC
CASSLTVRDSYGYTF
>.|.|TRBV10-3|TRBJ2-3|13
TGTGCCATCCGGCCAGGTATGGCAGATACGCAGTATTTT
CAIRPGMADTQYF
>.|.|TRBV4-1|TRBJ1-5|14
TGCGCCAGCAGCCAAGAATTCCTCAATCAGCCCCAGCATTTT
CASSQEFLNQPQHF
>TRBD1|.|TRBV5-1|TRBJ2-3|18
TGCGCCAGCAGCTTCAACCCCATGGCAGGGGGAGAATCAGATACGCAGTATTTT
CASSFNPMAGGESDTQYF
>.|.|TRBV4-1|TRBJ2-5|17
TGCGCCAGCAGCCAAGATTCGGACCCCAGGGATCAAGAGACCCAGTACTTC
CASSQDSDPRDQETQYF
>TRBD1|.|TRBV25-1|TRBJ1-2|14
TGTGCCAGCAGGGCAGACAGGGGAAACTATGGCTACACCTTC
CASRADRGNYGYTF
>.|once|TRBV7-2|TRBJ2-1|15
TGTGCCAGCAGCCTATCTGGCGGGAACTACAATGAGCAGTTCTTC
CASSLSGGNYNEQFF
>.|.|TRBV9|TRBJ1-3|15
TGTGCCAGCAGCGTAGCATTCCCCCCTGGAAACACCATATATTTT
CASSVAFPPGNTIYF
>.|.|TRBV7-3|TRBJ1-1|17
TGTGCCAGCAGCTTATTTTCGGGAATCGCCCAGAACACTGAAGCTTTCTTT
CASSLFSGIAQNTEAFF
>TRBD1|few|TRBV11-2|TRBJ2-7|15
TGTGCCAGCAGCGAAGTAGGGACAGGAGCCTACGAGCAGTACTTC
CASSEVGTGAYEQYF
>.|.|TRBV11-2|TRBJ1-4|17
TGTGCCAGCAGCTTACGGCAGGGCCCTACAGTGAGTGAAAAACTGTTTTTT
CASSLRQGPTVSEKLFF
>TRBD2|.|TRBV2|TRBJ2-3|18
TGTGCCAGCCCGGGAAAGTACCGGGAGGGCCGGGGCACAGATACGCAGTATTTT
CASPGKYREGRGTDTQYF
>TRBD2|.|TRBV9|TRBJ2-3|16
TGTGCCAGCAGCGTAGTGTCTAGCGGGGGGACAGATACGCAGTATTTT
CASSVVSSGGTDTQYF
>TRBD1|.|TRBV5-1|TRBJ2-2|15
TGCGCCAGCAGCCGGGGACAGGGAAACACCGGGGAGCTGTTTTTT
CASSRGQGNTGELFF
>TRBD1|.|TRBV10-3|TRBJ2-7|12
TGTGCCACCTGGGACAGCTCCTACGAGCAGTACTTC
CATWDSSYEQYF
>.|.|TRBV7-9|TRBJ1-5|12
TGTGCCAGCGGGAGCGGCAATCAGCCCCAGCATTTT
CASGSGNQPQHF